The next 2 T cell receptor beta chains were all read from a single sample in a study of vaccination effects on CD4 cells after COVID-19. Their antigens remain unidentified. ViraFEST expansion of antigen-specific CD4+ T cells with viral peptide pools preceded sequencing. CD4+ T cell isolation took place after approximately 11 days of culture. Everyone in the study got two shots of either the BNT162b2 or mRNA-1273 vaccine. Sequencing was performed with immunoSEQ multiplex PCR; in TCRdb, only in-frame clones are kept and a portion is missing. The table records 70,000 to 95,000 clones, around four fifths of them present only once. Here the sequenced sample was CD4+ T cells from PBMCs cultured with HCoV-OC43 spike peptides, taken after COVID-19 vaccination. Documented subset: HCoV-OC43 spike overlapping peptide pool stimulation. These receptors were obtained from a human donor who received a COVID-19 vaccine.

V usage is TRBV18 and J usage is TRBJ1-2; a weak D match, TRBD1 (5 bases). CDR1 and CDR2 from the germline V gene are KGHSH and LQKENI. This CDR3 is 15 amino acids long. V was shortened by 6 bases and J by 4 bases, with 18 bases between the two germline ends. CDR3 in DNA: TGTGCCAGCTCTCCCGGGGCAGTGACCCTCTATGGCTACACCTTC. The encoded protein is CASSPGAVTLYGYTF.

The chain has TRBV7-9 and TRBJ2-3; the match to TRBD2 covers 7 bases. The CDR3 has 14 residues. J gave up 0 bases and V 5 bases, and 2 bases lay outside the gene matches. The V gene's germline CDR1 is SEHNR and CDR2 FQNEAQ (reference sequence). For the CDR3, the DNA is TGTGCCAGCAGCATGGGGGGGAGCACAGATACGCAGTATTTT. This encodes CASSMGGSTDTQYF.